These T cell receptor beta chains were read from a single sample in a study of OX40 agonist ivuxolimab in advanced cancers. Clones were sequenced by immunoSEQ multiplex PCR, and TCRdb holds only the in-frame ones, with some missing. The sample records 75,000 to 100,000 clones, 91% being singletons. Sequenced here: CD4+ or CD8+ T cells sorted from blood, sampled in a trial of the OX40 agonist ivuxolimab. The receptors were gathered from an adult with an advanced solid tumor such as melanoma, head and neck, liver or kidney cancer. The CDR3 runs from the conserved cysteine through the conserved F or W. Fields, in order: D gene, clone size, J gene, V gene, CDR3 protein, CDR3 DNA. The D gene is left open where the match is weak. Rows give clone size only sometimes, using once, few, many, or a class for an expanded clone.

d_gene: NA; abundance: NA; j_gene: TRBJ2-7; v_gene: TRBV19; CDR3aa: CASSISHSYEQYF; CDR3nt: TGTGCCAGTAGTATTAGCCACTCCTACGAGCAGTACTTC
d_gene: NA; abundance: NA; j_gene: TRBJ2-3; v_gene: TRBV4-1; CDR3aa: CASSLLGRAEDTQYF; CDR3nt: TGCGCCAGCAGCCTCCTGGGGCGGGCCGAAGATACGCAGTATTTT
d_gene: NA; abundance: NA; j_gene: TRBJ1-1; v_gene: TRBV28; CDR3aa: CASSFSLGGNTEAFF; CDR3nt: TGTGCCAGCAGTTTCTCGTTGGGGGGCAACACTGAAGCTTTCTTT
d_gene: TRBD1; abundance: NA; j_gene: TRBJ2-5; v_gene: TRBV5-1; CDR3aa: CASGGLGDREETQYF; CDR3nt: TGCGCCAGCGGGGGCCTTGGGGACAGGGAAGAGACCCAGTACTTC
d_gene: NA; abundance: NA; j_gene: TRBJ2-7; v_gene: TRBV6-5; CDR3aa: CASSPRQGGLEQYF; CDR3nt: TGTGCCAGCAGCCCACGGCAGGGAGGCCTCGAGCAGTACTTC
d_gene: NA; abundance: NA; j_gene: TRBJ1-3; v_gene: TRBV6-5; CDR3aa: CASSYSYGNTIYF; CDR3nt: TGTGCCAGCAGTTACTCCTACGGAAACACCATATATTTT
d_gene: TRBD2; abundance: NA; j_gene: TRBJ2-1; v_gene: TRBV28; CDR3aa: CASRTGTSGLNEQFF; CDR3nt: TGTGCCAGCAGAACCGGGACTAGCGGACTCAATGAGCAGTTCTTC
d_gene: TRBD2; abundance: NA; j_gene: TRBJ2-5; v_gene: TRBV10-3; CDR3aa: CAISDRLAGGTQYF; CDR3nt: TGTGCCATCAGTGATAGGCTAGCGGGAGGAACCCAGTACTTC
d_gene: TRBD2; abundance: NA; j_gene: TRBJ2-3; v_gene: TRBV6-1; CDR3aa: CASSESGLAASTDTQYF; CDR3nt: TGTGCCAGCAGTGAATCGGGACTAGCGGCTAGCACAGATACGCAGTATTTT
d_gene: NA; abundance: NA; j_gene: TRBJ1-2; v_gene: TRBV15; CDR3aa: CATSREVRVGSYTF; CDR3nt: TGTGCCACCAGCAGAGAGGTCCGGGTTGGTAGCTACACCTTC
d_gene: NA; abundance: NA; j_gene: TRBJ1-4; v_gene: TRBV10-1; CDR3aa: CASSERAGRGEKLFF; CDR3nt: TGCGCCAGCAGTGAGAGGGCAGGGCGTGGGGAAAAACTGTTTTTT
d_gene: TRBD1; abundance: NA; j_gene: TRBJ2-3; v_gene: TRBV7-2; CDR3aa: CASSLVGQGVDTQYF; CDR3nt: TGTGCCAGCAGCTTAGTGGGACAGGGTGTGGATACGCAGTATTTT
d_gene: TRBD1; abundance: NA; j_gene: TRBJ1-5; v_gene: TRBV11-2; CDR3aa: CASSLAGTGNQPQHF; CDR3nt: TGTGCCAGCAGCTTAGCAGGGACAGGGAATCAGCCCCAGCATTTT
d_gene: NA; abundance: NA; j_gene: TRBJ2-5; v_gene: TRBV29-1; CDR3aa: CSVGQLQETQYF; CDR3nt: TGCAGCGTTGGACAGCTTCAAGAGACCCAGTACTTC
d_gene: NA; abundance: once; j_gene: TRBJ1-3; v_gene: TRBV5-6; CDR3aa: CASSHRGEGNTIYF; CDR3nt: TGTGCCAGCAGCCACCGGGGGGAAGGAAACACCATATATTTT
d_gene: TRBD1; abundance: once; j_gene: TRBJ1-2; v_gene: TRBV30; CDR3aa: CAWSVPLDRGRFGYTF; CDR3nt: TGTGCCTGGAGTGTCCCCCTCGACAGGGGTCGCTTTGGCTACACCTTC
d_gene: TRBD1; abundance: NA; j_gene: TRBJ2-1; v_gene: TRBV18; CDR3aa: CASSPPGQGAHNEQFF; CDR3nt: TGTGCCAGCTCACCCCCGGGACAGGGGGCCCACAATGAGCAGTTCTTC
d_gene: NA; abundance: NA; j_gene: TRBJ2-7; v_gene: TRBV28; CDR3aa: CASGREQYF; CDR3nt: TGTGCCAGTGGCCGGGAGCAGTACTTC
d_gene: TRBD2; abundance: NA; j_gene: TRBJ2-7; v_gene: TRBV28; CDR3aa: CASSPGRVHEQYF; CDR3nt: TGTGCCAGCAGCCCGGGGAGGGTCCACGAGCAGTACTTC
d_gene: NA; abundance: NA; j_gene: TRBJ2-5; v_gene: TRBV7-9; CDR3aa: CASSRSEGGETQYF; CDR3nt: TGTGCCAGCAGCCGGAGCGAGGGTGGAGAGACCCAGTACTTC
d_gene: NA; abundance: few; j_gene: TRBJ1-1; v_gene: TRBV7-2; CDR3aa: CASSLVANTEAFF; CDR3nt: TGTGCCAGCAGCTTAGTAGCCAACACTGAAGCTTTCTTT
d_gene: TRBD2; abundance: once; j_gene: TRBJ2-1; v_gene: TRBV7-3; CDR3aa: CASSLTGSGGTYNEQFF; CDR3nt: TGTGCCAGCAGCTTAACGGGTAGCGGGGGAACCTACAATGAGCAGTTCTTC
d_gene: TRBD2; abundance: NA; j_gene: TRBJ2-2; v_gene: TRBV7-9; CDR3aa: CASSLASGSTAGELFF; CDR3nt: TGTGCCAGCAGCTTGGCTAGCGGGAGTACCGCCGGGGAGCTGTTTTTT
d_gene: NA; abundance: NA; j_gene: TRBJ2-4; v_gene: TRBV11-1; CDR3aa: CASSYERGNIQYF; CDR3nt: TGTGCCAGCAGCTATGAACGGGGGAACATTCAGTACTTC
d_gene: NA; abundance: NA; j_gene: TRBJ2-5; v_gene: TRBV6-1; CDR3aa: CASSELGLGQETQYF; CDR3nt: TGTGCCAGCAGTGAATTGGGCCTGGGCCAAGAGACCCAGTACTTC
d_gene: NA; abundance: NA; j_gene: TRBJ2-7; v_gene: TRBV4-1; CDR3aa: CASSQEGQLGYEQYF; CDR3nt: TGCGCCAGCAGCCAAGAAGGCCAACTTGGCTACGAGCAGTACTTC
d_gene: TRBD1; abundance: NA; j_gene: TRBJ2-5; v_gene: TRBV10-3; CDR3aa: CAIRSGTGAETQYF; CDR3nt: TGTGCCATCAGATCCGGGACAGGGGCAGAGACCCAGTACTTC
d_gene: NA; abundance: NA; j_gene: TRBJ2-7; v_gene: TRBV28; CDR3aa: CASSAHRTRDYEQYF; CDR3nt: TGTGCCAGCAGTGCCCATAGGACCAGGGACTACGAGCAGTACTTC
d_gene: NA; abundance: NA; j_gene: TRBJ2-7; v_gene: TRBV21-1; CDR3aa: CASSTGTGFSYEQYF; CDR3nt: TGTGCCAGCAGCACTGGGACAGGGTTTTCCTACGAGCAGTACTTC
d_gene: NA; abundance: NA; j_gene: TRBJ2-6; v_gene: TRBV7-8; CDR3aa: CASSLAYGAGANVLTF; CDR3nt: TGTGCCAGCAGCTTAGCCTACGGGGCTGGGGCCAACGTCCTGACTTTC
d_gene: NA; abundance: once; j_gene: TRBJ2-7; v_gene: TRBV4-2; CDR3aa: CASSQRYRQGGLYEQYF; CDR3nt: TGTGCCAGCAGCCAAAGGTATCGGCAGGGGGGCCTCTACGAGCAGTACTTC
d_gene: TRBD2; abundance: NA; j_gene: TRBJ2-7; v_gene: TRBV12-5; CDR3aa: CARRLGLEPGEQYF; CDR3nt: TGTGCTAGGCGTTTGGGACTAGAACCGGGCGAGCAGTACTTC
d_gene: TRBD1; abundance: NA; j_gene: TRBJ1-5; v_gene: TRBV27; CDR3aa: CASGTGSQPQHF; CDR3nt: TGTGCCAGCGGGACAGGGAGTCAGCCCCAGCATTTT
d_gene: TRBD1; abundance: NA; j_gene: TRBJ2-6; v_gene: TRBV19; CDR3aa: CASSLRDRGIGANVLTF; CDR3nt: TGTGCCAGTAGTCTCCGGGACAGGGGTATCGGGGCCAACGTCCTGACTTTC
d_gene: NA; abundance: NA; j_gene: TRBJ1-5; v_gene: TRBV28; CDR3aa: CASSLGGWQPQHF; CDR3nt: TGTGCCAGCTCCTTGGGGGGGTGGCAGCCCCAGCATTTT
d_gene: TRBD1; abundance: once; j_gene: TRBJ2-1; v_gene: TRBV7-2; CDR3aa: CASSLATGVGANEQFF; CDR3nt: TGTGCCAGCAGCTTAGCGACAGGGGTCGGGGCCAATGAGCAGTTCTTC
d_gene: NA; abundance: medium-sized; j_gene: TRBJ2-7; v_gene: TRBV19; CDR3aa: CASRGSGRHEQYF; CDR3nt: TGTGCCAGTCGTGGGAGTGGGCGACACGAGCAGTACTTC
d_gene: NA; abundance: NA; j_gene: TRBJ1-4; v_gene: TRBV7-9; CDR3aa: CASSFRGATNEKLFF; CDR3nt: TGTGCCAGCAGCTTCCGCGGTGCAACTAATGAAAAACTGTTTTTT
d_gene: NA; abundance: NA; j_gene: TRBJ2-7; v_gene: TRBV14; CDR3aa: CASSRASYEQYF; CDR3nt: TGTGCCAGCAGCCGGGCTTCCTACGAGCAGTACTTC
d_gene: NA; abundance: NA; j_gene: TRBJ2-7; v_gene: TRBV19; CDR3aa: CASSIRENSYEQYF; CDR3nt: TGTGCCAGTAGTATTAGGGAGAACTCCTACGAGCAGTACTTC
d_gene: TRBD1; abundance: NA; j_gene: TRBJ2-7; v_gene: TRBV7-9; CDR3aa: CASSFPRDRGAGEQYF; CDR3nt: TGTGCCAGCAGCTTCCCTCGGGACAGGGGGGCGGGAGAGCAGTACTTC
d_gene: NA; abundance: NA; j_gene: TRBJ2-7; v_gene: TRBV7-2; CDR3aa: CASSLTGQAFYEQYF; CDR3nt: TGTGCCAGCAGCCTTACGGGGCAGGCCTTTTACGAGCAGTACTTC
d_gene: TRBD1; abundance: once; j_gene: TRBJ2-5; v_gene: TRBV5-4; CDR3aa: CASSLGQGGQETQYF; CDR3nt: TGTGCCAGCAGCTTGGGACAGGGGGGGCAAGAGACCCAGTACTTC
d_gene: NA; abundance: NA; j_gene: TRBJ2-5; v_gene: TRBV6-1; CDR3aa: CASSKGTQETQYF; CDR3nt: TGTGCCAGCAGTAAGGGGACCCAAGAGACCCAGTACTTC
d_gene: NA; abundance: NA; j_gene: TRBJ1-3; v_gene: TRBV7-2; CDR3aa: CASSLGRGAGTGNTIYF; CDR3nt: TGTGCCAGCAGCTTAGGCCGGGGGGCAGGGACTGGAAACACCATATATTTT
d_gene: NA; abundance: few; j_gene: TRBJ1-2; v_gene: TRBV21-1; CDR3aa: CASSGGGRDGYTF; CDR3nt: TGTGCCAGCAGTGGAGGGGGCAGGGATGGCTACACCTTC
d_gene: NA; abundance: NA; j_gene: TRBJ2-2; v_gene: TRBV11-2; CDR3aa: CASSWGWANTGELFF; CDR3nt: TGTGCCAGCAGCTGGGGGTGGGCGAACACCGGGGAGCTGTTTTTT
d_gene: NA; abundance: NA; j_gene: TRBJ2-1; v_gene: TRBV7-3; CDR3aa: CASSARGQLNNEQFF; CDR3nt: TGTGCCAGCAGCGCACGAGGACAACTAAACAATGAGCAGTTCTTC
d_gene: TRBD1; abundance: NA; j_gene: TRBJ1-5; v_gene: TRBV11-2; CDR3aa: CASSRGTGEGQPQHF; CDR3nt: TGTGCCAGCAGCCGCGGGACAGGGGAGGGTCAGCCCCAGCATTTT
d_gene: NA; abundance: NA; j_gene: TRBJ1-2; v_gene: TRBV6-5; CDR3aa: CASSGGTAYGYTF; CDR3nt: TGTGCCAGCAGCGGCGGGACGGCGTATGGCTACACCTTC
d_gene: NA; abundance: once; j_gene: TRBJ2-5; v_gene: TRBV7-9; CDR3aa: CASSLSRVTQETQYF; CDR3nt: TGTGCCAGCAGCTTATCGCGGGTGACCCAAGAGACCCAGTACTTC
d_gene: TRBD2; abundance: NA; j_gene: TRBJ2-5; v_gene: TRBV4-2; CDR3aa: CASSHGTSGRAETQYF; CDR3nt: TGTGCCAGCAGCCATGGGACTAGCGGTCGGGCAGAGACCCAGTACTTC
d_gene: NA; abundance: NA; j_gene: TRBJ2-3; v_gene: TRBV28; CDR3aa: CASSPQAVVDTQYF; CDR3nt: TGTGCCAGCAGCCCCCAAGCGGTGGTAGATACGCAGTATTTT
d_gene: NA; abundance: NA; j_gene: TRBJ1-1; v_gene: TRBV29-1; CDR3aa: CSVGRGDTEAFF; CDR3nt: TGCAGCGTTGGGCGGGGTGACACTGAAGCTTTCTTT
d_gene: TRBD2; abundance: NA; j_gene: TRBJ2-1; v_gene: TRBV6-1; CDR3aa: CASSVFATSGSQGQFF; CDR3nt: TGTGCCAGCAGTGTTTTCGCGACTAGCGGGAGTCAAGGGCAGTTCTTC
d_gene: NA; abundance: NA; j_gene: TRBJ2-3; v_gene: TRBV21-1; CDR3aa: CASSKGCPGQGAANSTDTQYF; CDR3nt: TGTGCCAGCAGCAAAGGGTGCCCGGGACAGGGGGCCGCCAATAGCACAGATACGCAGTATTTT
d_gene: NA; abundance: NA; j_gene: TRBJ2-1; v_gene: TRBV7-2; CDR3aa: CASRAGVDEQFF; CDR3nt: TGTGCCAGCAGAGCAGGGGTGGATGAGCAGTTCTTC
d_gene: TRBD1; abundance: once; j_gene: TRBJ1-4; v_gene: TRBV7-2; CDR3aa: CASSLGPAGGPNEKLFF; CDR3nt: TGTGCCAGCAGCTTAGGGCCGGCAGGGGGGCCTAATGAAAAACTGTTTTTT
d_gene: NA; abundance: NA; j_gene: TRBJ2-3; v_gene: TRBV4-1; CDR3aa: CASSQDAATDTQYF; CDR3nt: TGCGCCAGCAGCCAAGATGCAGCCACAGATACGCAGTATTTT
d_gene: NA; abundance: NA; j_gene: TRBJ2-7; v_gene: TRBV5-5; CDR3aa: CASSLGIGTVYEQYF; CDR3nt: TGTGCCAGCAGCTTGGGTATAGGAACTGTCTACGAGCAGTACTTC